This passage covers 21 T cell receptor beta chains from one sample sequenced in a study of T cell responses to AZD1222 COVID-19 vaccine. Method: immunoSEQ multiplex PCR; TCRdb's copy keeps in-frame clones and lacks some. The data hold about 110,000 clones, with about 90% observed a single time. Material: peripheral blood, obtained on day 0 of AZD1222 vaccination. These receptors were obtained from an adult in good health.

This rearrangement joins TRBV4-2 to TRBJ2-5; a possible D gene is TRBD2 (6 bases). The V end lost 4 bases, the J end lost 7 bases, and 7 bases lay between the germline ends. The CDR3 loop spans 11 amino acids. Looked up from germline, CDR1 is LGHNA and CDR2 is YNFKEQ. The CDR3 sequence: CASSRRGTQYF. The CDR3 coding sequence is TGTGCCAGCAGCCGGAGGGGGACCCAGTACTTC.

Comment on this clone: The junction shows a germline mismatch at one end, possibly a read error. The J gene is TRBJ2-2, the V gene TRBV7-7, with D possibly TRBD1 on 5 matching bases. Germline V gene data show CDR1 as SSHAT and CDR2 as FNYEAQ (reference sequence). CDR3 size: 17 residues. The DNA of the CDR3 is TGTGCTAGCAGCTTAAGGGCCCAGGGTTCGGGCACCGGGGAGCTGTTTTTT. Encoded protein: CASSLRAQGSGTGELFF.

J is TRBJ1-2 and V is TRBV19, with no clear D. There are 12 residues in the CDR3. Germline lookup yields CDR1 LNHDA and CDR2 SQIVND (reference sequence). V gave up 1 base and J gave up 0 bases, with 0 bases separating them. CDR3 DNA sequence: TGTGCCAGTAGTATAGCTAACTATGGCTACACCTTC. Protein product: CASSIANYGYTF.

The chain has TRBV9 and TRBJ2-7; D possibly corresponds to TRBD1 (7 bases). In germline, CDR1 is SGDLS, CDR2 YYNGEE. This CDR3 comprises 15 residues. V lost 2 bases and J lost 6, with 18 bases in between. The CDR3 sequence is CASSVDGQEGREQYF. DNA of the CDR3: TGTGCCAGCAGCGTGGACGGACAGGAGGGGCGCGAGCAGTACTTC.

V usage is TRBV3-1 (or the pseudogene TRBV3-2) and J usage is TRBJ2-6, with TRBD1 matching over 10 bases. Losses at the gene ends were 0 bases for V and 0 bases for J; bases not matched to a gene: 17. The CDR3 has 23 residues. Germline CDR1 and CDR2: LGHDT and YNNKEL (reference sequence). The chain's CDR3 is CASSQDLSSPGTGVYSGANVLTF. The CDR3, as DNA: TGTGCCAGCAGCCAAGATTTAAGTAGTCCCGGGACAGGGGTATACTCTGGGGCCAACGTCCTGACTTTC.

This chain links TRBV11-3 with TRBJ2-2; TRBD1 agrees at 12 bases. The ends lost 5 bases at V and 5 bases at J; junction bases unmatched: 6. CDR3 length: 16 amino acids. In germline, CDR1 is SGHNT, CDR2 YENEEA. The CDR3 DNA reads as TGTGCCAGCAGCCTCCGGGACAGGGGGCGTACCGGGGAGCTGTTTTTT. Protein sequence: CASSLRDRGRTGELFF.

Only one count was recorded for this clone. The chain uses TRBV10-1 and TRBJ2-7; D call uncertain. Trimming cost V 0 bases and J 0 bases, with 6 bases left between them. The CDR3 is 14 amino acids. Germline CDR1 WNHNN, CDR2 SYGVQD (reference sequence). The chain's CDR3 is CASSESFRSYEQYF. In nucleotides, the CDR3 is TGCGCCAGCAGTGAGTCGTTCCGCTCCTACGAGCAGTACTTC.

The J gene is TRBJ1-5, the V gene TRBV3-1 (or the pseudogene TRBV3-2); D remains ambiguous. The CDR3 is 15 residues long. Between the trimmed V and J ends, which lost 1 base and 1 base, there was a span of 8 bases. Germline CDR1 reads LGHDT; CDR2 reads YNNKEL (reference sequence). The chain's CDR3 is CASSQGSGSNQPQHF. DNA for the CDR3: TGTGCCAGCAGCCAAGGGTCGGGGAGCAATCAGCCCCAGCATTTT.

The chain recombines TRBV5-1 with TRBJ2-7; TRBD1 is a possible D gene (6 bases). Trimming left V 4 bases short and J 6 bases short, with 14 bases between. This CDR3 is built from 13 residues. Germline loops: CDR1 SGHRS, CDR2 YFSETQ. CDR3 nucleotide sequence: TGCGCCAGCAGCCGAAAACAGGGAAGCGAGCAGTACTTC. Residues: CASSRKQGSEQYF.

This chain connects TRBV28 to TRBJ2-1; D assignment may be TRBD1 or TRBD2 (5 bases each). The CDR3 sequence is 16 residues long. Deletions cut 5 bases from V and 3 bases from J, with 17 bases between. CDR1 is MDHEN and CDR2 is SYDVKM in the germline V gene. The CDR3 DNA reads as TGTGCCAGCAGTCCTTTTGGGGGAGCCGACTACAATGAGCAGTTCTTC. Protein sequence: CASSPFGGADYNEQFF.

The rearrangement uses TRBV28 and TRBJ1-2; 8 nucleotides agree with TRBD1. The CDR3 runs to 13 residues. The J segment lost 6 bases and the V segment lost 6 bases, leaving 6 bases of the junction unmatched. Germline CDR1 reads MDHEN; CDR2 reads SYDVKM. The CDR3 sequence is CASRTGDPDGYTF. CDR3 DNA sequence: TGTGCCAGCAGGACAGGGGACCCTGATGGCTACACCTTC.

The chain combines TRBV5-1 with TRBJ2-7, with D perhaps matching TRBD1 or TRBD2 (6 bases each). The CDR3 has 14 amino acids. CDR1 is SGHRS and CDR2 is YFSETQ in the germline V gene. V lost 4 bases and J 7 bases, leaving 18 bases between the germline ends. The CDR3 is CASSPQEGVGEQYF. In nucleotides, the CDR3 is TGCGCCAGCAGCCCCCAGGAGGGGGTAGGGGAGCAGTACTTC.

The chain joins TRBV6-4 to TRBJ2-6; TRBD1 matches at 10 bases. CDR3 length: 18 residues. The V gene end was trimmed by 5 bases and the J gene end by 3 bases; junction bases not matched to a gene: 10. Germline V gene lookup returns CDR1 MRHNA and CDR2 SNTAGT. This CDR3 reads CASSPGTGAIGGANVLTF. The CDR3 bases are TGTGCCAGCAGTCCCGGGACAGGGGCGATCGGTGGGGCCAACGTCCTGACTTTC.

The chain joins TRBV5-1 to TRBJ1-2; TRBD1 might be the D (6 bases). Trimming took 4 bases from V and 7 from J, leaving 14 bases between them. This CDR3 has 13 amino acids. The V gene's germline CDR1 is SGHRS and CDR2 YFSETQ. The CDR3 sequence: CASSPAGVAGYTF. The DNA for the CDR3 is TGCGCCAGCAGCCCCGCAGGGGTGGCTGGCTACACCTTC.

This chain uses TRBV10-1 with TRBJ2-7; D ambiguous. V lost 0 bases and J lost 1, with 16 bases in between. The CDR3 has 17 residues. Per the germline V gene, CDR1 is WNHNN and CDR2 is SYGVQD (reference sequence). The CDR3 DNA reads TGCGCCAGCAGTGAGTCTTTTTACCCGAGACCTTCCTACGAGCAGTACTTC. This gives the protein CASSESFYPRPSYEQYF.

This rearrangement joins TRBV3-1 (or the pseudogene TRBV3-2) to TRBJ1-2; unclear D gene. CDR3 length: 12 amino acids. Germline V CDR1 and CDR2: LGHDT, YNNKEL (reference sequence). V dropped 1 base and J dropped 8 bases, with 8 bases sitting between them. The CDR3 here is CASSQAPAGYTF. DNA for the CDR3: TGTGCCAGCAGCCAAGCCCCTGCCGGCTACACCTTC.

The rearrangement joins TRBV7-3 to TRBJ1-1; D remains unclear. The ends were cut back, 0 bases at V and 1 base at J, with 12 bases in the middle. Germline CDR1 reads SGHTA; CDR2 reads FQGTGA. The CDR3 is made up of 16 amino acids. CDR3: CASSLTGRTENTEAFF. CDR3 sequence (DNA): TGTGCCAGCAGCTTAACCGGTCGGACCGAGAACACTGAAGCTTTCTTT.

The chain combines TRBV5-1 with TRBJ2-7; 7 bases agree with TRBD2. This CDR3 comprises 13 residues. Unmatched junction bases numbered 2, after V lost 3 bases and J lost 2 bases. Germline lookup yields CDR1 SGHRS and CDR2 YFSETQ. For the CDR3, the DNA is TGCGCCAGCAGCTCTGGGGGGGCCTACGAGCAGTACTTC. This sequence encodes CASSSGGAYEQYF.

The gene calls are TRBV10-3 and TRBJ1-1; TRBD1 matches at 9 bases. The CDR3 sequence is 15 residues long. V was pared by 3 bases and J by 6 bases, with 8 bases of the junction left unmatched. CDR1 and CDR2 from the germline V gene are ENHRY and SYGVKD. CDR3 residues: CAISDRRQGEAEAFF. The CDR3 bases are TGTGCCATCAGTGATAGAAGACAGGGGGAGGCTGAAGCTTTCTTT.

This clone showed up just once. The CDR3 DNA follows: TGTGCCAGCAGTCCGTTGGGCCTTCGGGCTGGGGCCAACGTCCTGACTTTC. Translation: CASSPLGLRAGANVLTF. The chain employs TRBV27 and TRBJ2-6; no clear D. From germline, CDR1 is MNHEY and CDR2 SMNVEV (reference sequence). This CDR3 has 17 amino acids. V was trimmed by 5 bases and J by 2 bases, leaving 16 bases between them.

The chain has TRBV19 and TRBJ1-1; D ambiguous. This CDR3 has 12 amino acids. Germline assignment: CDR1 LNHDA and CDR2 SQIVND (reference sequence). V lost 4 bases to trimming and J lost 11 bases, with 14 bases between them. DNA of the CDR3: TGTGCCAGTAGTACCCCCCCTGGAGGGGCTTTCTTT. This translates into CASSTPPGGAFF.